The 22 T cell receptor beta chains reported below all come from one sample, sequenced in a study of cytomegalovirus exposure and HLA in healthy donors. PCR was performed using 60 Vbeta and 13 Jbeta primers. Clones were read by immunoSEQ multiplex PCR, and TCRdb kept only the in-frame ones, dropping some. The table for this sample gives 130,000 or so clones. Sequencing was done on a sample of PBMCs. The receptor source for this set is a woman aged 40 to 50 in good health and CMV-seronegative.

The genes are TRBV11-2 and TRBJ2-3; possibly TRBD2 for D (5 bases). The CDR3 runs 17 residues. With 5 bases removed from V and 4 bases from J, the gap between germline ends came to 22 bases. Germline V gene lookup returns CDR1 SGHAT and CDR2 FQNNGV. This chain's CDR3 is CASSPLTGGRFADTQYF. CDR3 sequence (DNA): TGTGCCAGCAGCCCTCTAACGGGCGGGCGATTTGCAGATACGCAGTATTTT.

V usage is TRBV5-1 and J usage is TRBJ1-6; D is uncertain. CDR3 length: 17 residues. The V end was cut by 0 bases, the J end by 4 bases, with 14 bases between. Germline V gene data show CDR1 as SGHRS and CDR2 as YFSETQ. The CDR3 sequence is CASSLVGRRQYNSPLHF. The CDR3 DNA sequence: TGCGCCAGCAGCTTGGTGGGTCGCAGGCAATATAATTCACCCCTCCACTTT.

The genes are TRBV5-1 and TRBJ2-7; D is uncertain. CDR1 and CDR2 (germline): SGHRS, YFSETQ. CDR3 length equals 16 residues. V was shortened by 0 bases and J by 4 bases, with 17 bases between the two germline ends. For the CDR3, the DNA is TGCGCCAGCAGCTTGGCCTCGGAGTTCCTCGCTTACGAGCAGTACTTC. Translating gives CASSLASEFLAYEQYF.

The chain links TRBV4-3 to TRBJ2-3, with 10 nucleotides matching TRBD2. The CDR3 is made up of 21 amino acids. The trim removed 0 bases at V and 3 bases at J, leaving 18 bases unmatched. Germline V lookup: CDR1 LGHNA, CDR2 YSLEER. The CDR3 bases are TGCGCCAGCAGCCAAGATCACGGGAGCGGGGGGGCGGGAGGACTTACAGATACGCAGTATTTT. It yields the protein CASSQDHGSGGAGGLTDTQYF.

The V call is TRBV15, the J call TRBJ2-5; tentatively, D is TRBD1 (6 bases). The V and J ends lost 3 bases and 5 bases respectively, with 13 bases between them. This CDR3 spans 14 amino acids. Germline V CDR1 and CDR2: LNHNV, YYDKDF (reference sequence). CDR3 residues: CATSSRQATETQYF. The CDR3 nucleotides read TGTGCCACCAGCAGTAGACAGGCTACGGAGACCCAGTACTTC.

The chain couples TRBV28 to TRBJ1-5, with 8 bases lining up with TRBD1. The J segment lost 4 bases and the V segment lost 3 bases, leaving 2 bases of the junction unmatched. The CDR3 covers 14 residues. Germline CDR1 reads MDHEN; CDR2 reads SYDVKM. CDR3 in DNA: TGTGCCAGCAGTTTCAGGGGGCGGAATCAGCCCCAGCATTTT. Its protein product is CASSFRGRNQPQHF.

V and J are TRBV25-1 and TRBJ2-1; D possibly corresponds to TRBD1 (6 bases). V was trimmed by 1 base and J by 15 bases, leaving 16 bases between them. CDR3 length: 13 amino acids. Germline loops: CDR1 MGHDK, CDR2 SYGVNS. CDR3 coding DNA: TGTGCCAGCAGTGAATCGTCGACAGGTGCCTCGTTCTTC. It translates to CASSESSTGASFF. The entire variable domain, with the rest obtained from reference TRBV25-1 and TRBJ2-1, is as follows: EADIYQTPRYLVIGTGKKITLECSQTMGHDKMYWYQQDPGMELHLIHYSYGVNSTEKGDLSSESTVSRIRTEHFPLTLESARPSHTSQYLCASSESSTGASFFGPGTRLTVL.

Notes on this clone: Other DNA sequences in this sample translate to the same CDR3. This chain's CDR3 is CAISEGQGSTDTQYF. DNA for the CDR3: TGTGCCATCAGTGAGGGACAGGGAAGCACAGATACGCAGTATTTT. The chain recombines TRBV10-3 with TRBJ2-3; 8 bases fit TRBD1. Germline-derived CDR1 and CDR2 are ENHRY and SYGVKD. The CDR3 totals 15 residues. J gave up 0 bases and V 2 bases, and 1 base lay outside the gene matches.

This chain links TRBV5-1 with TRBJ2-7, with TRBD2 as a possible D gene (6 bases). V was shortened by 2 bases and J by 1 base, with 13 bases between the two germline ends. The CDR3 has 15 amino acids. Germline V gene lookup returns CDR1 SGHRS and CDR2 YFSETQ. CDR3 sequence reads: CASSFVADYSYEQYF. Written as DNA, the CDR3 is TGCGCCAGCAGCTTTGTAGCGGATTATTCCTACGAGCAGTACTTC. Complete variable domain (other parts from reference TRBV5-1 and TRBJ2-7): KAGVTQTPRYLIKTRGQQVTLSCSPISGHRSVSWYQQTPGQGLQFLFEYFSETQRNKGNFPGRFSGRQFSNSRSEMNVSTLELGDSALYLCASSFVADYSYEQYFGPGTRLTVT.

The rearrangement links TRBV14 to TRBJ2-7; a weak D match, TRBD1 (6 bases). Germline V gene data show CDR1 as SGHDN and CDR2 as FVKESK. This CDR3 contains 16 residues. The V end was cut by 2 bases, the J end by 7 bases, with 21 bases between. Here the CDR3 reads CASSQYLGRGRKEQYF. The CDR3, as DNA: TGTGCCAGCAGCCAATATCTGGGCAGGGGTCGAAAAGAGCAGTACTTC.

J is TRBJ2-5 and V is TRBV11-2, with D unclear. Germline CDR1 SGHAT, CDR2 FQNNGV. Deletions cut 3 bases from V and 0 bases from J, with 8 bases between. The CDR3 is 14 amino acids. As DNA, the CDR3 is TGTGCCAGCAGCTTCTTCACAGACCAAGAGACCCAGTACTTC. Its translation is CASSFFTDQETQYF.

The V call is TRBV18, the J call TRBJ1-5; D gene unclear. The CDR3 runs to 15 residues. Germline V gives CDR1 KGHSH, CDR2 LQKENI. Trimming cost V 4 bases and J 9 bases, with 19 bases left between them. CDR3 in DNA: TGTGCCAGCTCACGTCAGGATTCTCAATCATCGCCCCAGCATTTT. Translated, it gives CASSRQDSQSSPQHF.

In DNA form, the CDR3 reads TGTGCCAGTAGTACATCCAGGGGTAACAATCAGCCCCAGCATTTT. It is translated as CASSTSRGNNQPQHF. The chain has TRBV19 and TRBJ1-5; D is perhaps TRBD1 (6 bases). This CDR3 contains 15 residues. V was cut by 4 bases and J by 3 bases, with 13 bases left in between. Germline V CDR1 and CDR2: LNHDA, SQIVND (reference sequence). Full variable domain (outside the CDR3, taken from reference TRBV19 and TRBJ1-5): DGGITQSPKYLFRKEGQNVTLSCEQNLNHDAMYWYRQDPGQGLRLIYYSQIVNDFQKGDIAEGYSVSREKKESFPLTVTSAQKNPTAFYLCASSTSRGNNQPQHFGDGTRLSIL.

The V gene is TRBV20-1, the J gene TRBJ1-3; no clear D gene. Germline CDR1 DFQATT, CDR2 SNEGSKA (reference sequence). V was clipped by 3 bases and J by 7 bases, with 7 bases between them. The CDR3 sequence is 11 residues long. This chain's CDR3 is CSASGGNTIYF. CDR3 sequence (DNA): TGCAGTGCTAGCGGCGGGAACACCATATATTTT.

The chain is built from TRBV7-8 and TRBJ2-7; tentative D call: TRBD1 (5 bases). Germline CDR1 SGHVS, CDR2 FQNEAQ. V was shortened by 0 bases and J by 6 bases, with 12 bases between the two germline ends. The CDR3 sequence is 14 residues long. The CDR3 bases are TGTGCCAGCAGCTTAGCGCTGCAGGGTTCCGAGCAGTACTTC. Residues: CASSLALQGSEQYF.

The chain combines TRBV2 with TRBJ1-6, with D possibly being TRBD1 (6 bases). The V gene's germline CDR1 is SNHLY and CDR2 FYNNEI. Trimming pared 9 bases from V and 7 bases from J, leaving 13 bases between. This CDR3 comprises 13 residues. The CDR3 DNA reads TGTGCCAGTTCAGGGGTCCCAAATTCACCCCTCCACTTT. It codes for CASSGVPNSPLHF.

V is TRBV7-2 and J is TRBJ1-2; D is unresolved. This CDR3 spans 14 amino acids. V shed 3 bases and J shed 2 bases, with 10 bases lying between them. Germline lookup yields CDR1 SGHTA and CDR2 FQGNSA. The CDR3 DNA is TGTGCCAGCAGCTTGGGCGGGATCAACTATGGCTACACCTTC. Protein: CASSLGGINYGYTF.

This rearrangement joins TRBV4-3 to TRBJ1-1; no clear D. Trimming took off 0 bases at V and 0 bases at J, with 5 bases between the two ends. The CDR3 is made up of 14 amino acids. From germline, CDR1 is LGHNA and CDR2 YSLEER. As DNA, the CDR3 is TGCGCCAGCAGCCAAGATTTAATGAACACTGAAGCTTTCTTT. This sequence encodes CASSQDLMNTEAFF.

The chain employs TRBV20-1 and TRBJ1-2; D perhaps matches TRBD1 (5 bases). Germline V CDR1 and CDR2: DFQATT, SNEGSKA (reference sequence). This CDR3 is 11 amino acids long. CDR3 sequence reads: CEKGVSRGYTF. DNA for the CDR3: TGCGAGAAAGGGGTGTCTAGGGGCTACACCTTC.

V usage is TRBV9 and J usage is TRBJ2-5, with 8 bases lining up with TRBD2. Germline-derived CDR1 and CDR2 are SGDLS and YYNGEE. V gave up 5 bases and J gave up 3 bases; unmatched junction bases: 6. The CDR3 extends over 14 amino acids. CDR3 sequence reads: CASSPPGLEETQYF. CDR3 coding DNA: TGTGCCAGCAGTCCACCGGGACTAGAAGAGACCCAGTACTTC.

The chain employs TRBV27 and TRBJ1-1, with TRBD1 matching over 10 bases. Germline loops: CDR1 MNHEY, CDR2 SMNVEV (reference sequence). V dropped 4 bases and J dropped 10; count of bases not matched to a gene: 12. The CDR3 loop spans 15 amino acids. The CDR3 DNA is TGTGCCAGCAGTTCCCCGGGACAGGGGCCGGGGGTAGCTTTCTTT. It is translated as CASSSPGQGPGVAFF.

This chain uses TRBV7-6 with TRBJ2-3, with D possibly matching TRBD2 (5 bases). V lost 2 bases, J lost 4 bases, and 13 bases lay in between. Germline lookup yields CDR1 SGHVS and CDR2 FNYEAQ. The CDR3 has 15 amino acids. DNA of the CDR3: TGTGCCAGCAGCTTACCGGGGAGTAACCCAGATACGCAGTATTTT. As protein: CASSLPGSNPDTQYF.